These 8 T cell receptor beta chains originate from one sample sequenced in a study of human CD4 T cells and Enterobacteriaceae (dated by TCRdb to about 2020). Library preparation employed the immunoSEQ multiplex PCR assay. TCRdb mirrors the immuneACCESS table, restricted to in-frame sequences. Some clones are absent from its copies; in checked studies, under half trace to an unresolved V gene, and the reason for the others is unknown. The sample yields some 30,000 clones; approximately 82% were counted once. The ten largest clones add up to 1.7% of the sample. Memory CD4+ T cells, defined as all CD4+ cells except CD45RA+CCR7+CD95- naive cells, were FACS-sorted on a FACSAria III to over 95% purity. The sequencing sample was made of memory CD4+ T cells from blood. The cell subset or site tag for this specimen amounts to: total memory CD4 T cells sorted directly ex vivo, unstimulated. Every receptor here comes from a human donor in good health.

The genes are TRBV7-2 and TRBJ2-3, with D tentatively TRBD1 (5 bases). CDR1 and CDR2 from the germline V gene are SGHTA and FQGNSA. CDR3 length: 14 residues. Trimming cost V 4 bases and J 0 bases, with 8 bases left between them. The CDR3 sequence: CASSSGSSTDTQYF. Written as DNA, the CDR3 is TGTGCCAGCAGCTCAGGGTCTAGCACAGATACGCAGTATTTT.

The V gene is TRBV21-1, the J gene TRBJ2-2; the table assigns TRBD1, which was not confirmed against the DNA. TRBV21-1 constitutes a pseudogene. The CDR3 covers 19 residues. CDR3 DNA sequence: TGTGCCAGCAGCTGTATCCAGAGAACGGGACAGGCTAGCACCGGGGAGCTGTTTTTT. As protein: CASSCIQRTGQASTGELFF.

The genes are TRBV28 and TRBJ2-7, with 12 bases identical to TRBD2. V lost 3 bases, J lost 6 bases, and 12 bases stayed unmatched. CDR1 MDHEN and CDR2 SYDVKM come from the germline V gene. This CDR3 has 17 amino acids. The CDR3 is CASSFRLAGVGPREQYF. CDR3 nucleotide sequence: TGTGCCAGCAGTTTCAGACTAGCGGGAGTCGGGCCTCGCGAGCAGTACTTC.

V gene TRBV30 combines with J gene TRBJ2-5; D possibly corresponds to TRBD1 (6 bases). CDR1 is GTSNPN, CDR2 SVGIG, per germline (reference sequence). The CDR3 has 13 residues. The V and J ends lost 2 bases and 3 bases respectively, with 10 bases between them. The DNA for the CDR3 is TGTGCCTGGAGTCCTGCAGGGGAAGAGACCCAGTACTTC. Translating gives CAWSPAGEETQYF.

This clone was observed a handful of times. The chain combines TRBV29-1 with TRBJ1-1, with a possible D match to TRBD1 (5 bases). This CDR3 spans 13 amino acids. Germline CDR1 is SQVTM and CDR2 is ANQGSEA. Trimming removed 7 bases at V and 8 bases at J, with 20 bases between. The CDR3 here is CSAAVGTGLEAFF. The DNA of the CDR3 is TGCAGCGCTGCGGTCGGGACTGGCCTCGAAGCTTTCTTT.

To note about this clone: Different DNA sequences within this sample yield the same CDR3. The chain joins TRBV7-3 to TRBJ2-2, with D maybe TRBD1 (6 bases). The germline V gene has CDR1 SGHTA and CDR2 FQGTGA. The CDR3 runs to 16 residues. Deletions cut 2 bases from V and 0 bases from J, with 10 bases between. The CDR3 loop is CASSLGGRANTGELFF. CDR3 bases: TGTGCCAGCAGCTTAGGGGGCAGAGCGAACACCGGGGAGCTGTTTTTT.

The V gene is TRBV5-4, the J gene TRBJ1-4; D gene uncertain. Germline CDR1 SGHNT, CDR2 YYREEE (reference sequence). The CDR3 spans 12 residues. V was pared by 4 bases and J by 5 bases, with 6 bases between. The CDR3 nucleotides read TGTGCCAGCAGCGTAGCGAATGAAAAACTGTTTTTT. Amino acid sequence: CASSVANEKLFF.

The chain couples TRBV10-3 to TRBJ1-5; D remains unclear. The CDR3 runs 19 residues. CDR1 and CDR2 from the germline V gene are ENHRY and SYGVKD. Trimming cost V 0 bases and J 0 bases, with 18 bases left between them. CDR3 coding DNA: TGTGCCATCAGTGAGTCGAGGGTGAGGGCTCCATATAGCAATCAGCCCCAGCATTTT. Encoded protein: CAISESRVRAPYSNQPQHF.